These 8 T cell receptor beta chains share one sample of origin, sequenced in a study of immune characterization of retroperitoneal liposarcoma. TCRdb re-analysed the PCR reads in MiXCR, keeping a single row per CDR3 protein. The table has 4,000 to 6,500 distinct CDR3 sequences, about a third seen once. Material for sequencing was tumor tissue. The receptors shown here come from a female donor with retroperitoneal liposarcoma.

The J gene is TRBJ2-3, the V gene TRBV5-1; 9 positions match TRBD1. The CDR3 has 16 amino acids. CDR1 and CDR2 (germline): SGHRS, YFSETQ. V shed 6 bases and J 2 bases; nucleotides not matched to a gene: 10. The CDR3 DNA reads as TGCGCCAGCACCCGTCAGGGACAGGGAGACACAGATACGCAGTATTTT. Protein product: CASTRQGQGDTDTQYF.

As DNA, the CDR3 is TGTGCCAGCAGTTACGCTCGGGAGGGCAACTACGAGCAGTACTTC. This sequence encodes CASSYAREGNYEQYF. The chain uses TRBV6-6 and TRBJ2-1; 8 nucleotides line up with TRBD2. The better agreement between TRBJ2-7 and the DNA end casts doubt on the J call. CDR3 length: 15 residues. The germline V gene encodes CDR1 MNHNY and CDR2 SVGAGI (reference sequence).

The rearrangement uses TRBV6-1 and TRBJ1-3; D not resolved. Germline CDR1 and CDR2: MNHNS and SASEGT. The CDR3 covers 14 residues. Trimming took off 5 bases at V and 2 bases at J, with 10 bases between the two ends. The CDR3 is CASSKTFPGNTIYF. As DNA, the CDR3 is TGTGCCAGCAGTAAGACGTTCCCTGGAAACACCATATATTTT.

This clonotype has at least ten counts. The gene calls are TRBV10-1 and TRBJ1-1, with D hard to call. Germline CDR1 WNHNN, CDR2 SYGVQD (reference sequence). This CDR3 is built from 14 residues. V lost 6 bases, J lost 1 base, and 12 bases lay in between. CDR3 DNA sequence: TGCGCCAGCAGCCTTGGAGGGTCGAACACTGAAGCTTTCTTT. This sequence encodes CASSLGGSNTEAFF.

Many counts were recorded for this clonotype. The chain recombines TRBV5-8 with TRBJ1-2; no clear D. V lost 4 bases, J lost 7 bases, and 14 bases lay in between. This CDR3 has 13 amino acids. Germline V lookup: CDR1 SGHTS, CDR2 YDEGEE. CDR3 amino acids: CASSLQTRSGYTF. Here the CDR3 DNA reads TGTGCCAGCAGCCTACAAACTCGGTCTGGCTACACCTTC. Looking up the rest from reference TRBV5-8 and TRBJ1-2 gives the full variable domain: EAGVTQSPTHLIKTRGQQATLRCSPISGHTSVYWYQQALGLGLQFLLWYDEGEERNRGNFPPRFSGRQFPNYSSELNVNALELEDSALYLCASSLQTRSGYTFGSGTRLTVV.

Ten or more counts support this clonotype. J is TRBJ2-2 and V is TRBV5-5; the D is unclear. This CDR3 has 13 amino acids. Germline lookup yields CDR1 SGHKS and CDR2 YYEKEE (reference sequence). Between the trimmed V and J ends, which lost 4 bases and 5 bases, there was a span of 9 bases. CDR3 DNA sequence: TGTGCCAGCAGCGCTGGTTTAACCGGGGAGCTGTTTTTT. Protein: CASSAGLTGELFF.

This clonotype was seen only a few times. The chain combines TRBV25-1 with TRBJ1-1; D might be TRBD1 (6 bases). Germline V CDR1 and CDR2: MGHDK, SYGVNS. This CDR3 has 13 amino acids. Deletions cut 4 bases from V and 3 bases from J, with 9 bases between. The CDR3 protein is CASSAYRDTEAFF. In DNA, the CDR3 is TGTGCCAGCAGTGCGTACAGGGACACTGAAGCTTTCTTT.

This clonotype has only a few counts. This rearrangement joins TRBV6-1 to TRBJ2-1; TRBD2 aligns across 11 bases. J lost 5 bases, V lost 5 bases, and 8 bases had no gene match. The CDR3 loop spans 16 amino acids. The germline V gene has CDR1 MNHNS and CDR2 SASEGT. CDR3 DNA sequence: TGTGCCAGCAGTCGCCTCGGGACTAGCGGCCACAATGAGCAGTTCTTC. Protein product: CASSRLGTSGHNEQFF.